This T cell receptor beta chain derives from a study of T cell responses to AZD1222 COVID-19 vaccine. Overall study results and limits: Spike-wide coverage was observed for vaccine-associated CD4 TCRs, with dominant responses at 160-218 and 743-854. Spike-specific TCRs gained breadth and depth after people received two AZD1222 doses. Seropositive status at baseline applied to only a handful of AZD1222 recipients.

On this clone: Its cognate antigen is unknown.

The CDR3 is 18 residues long. V shed 4 bases and J 1 base; nucleotides not matched to a gene: 10. The germline CDR1 and CDR2 sequences are MNHEY and SMNVEV (reference sequence). Assay used: immunoSEQ multiplex PCR; TCRdb lists only in-frame clones, some missing. The table has roughly 35,000 clones, approximately 90% seen once; the top ten hold about 10%. This chain connects TRBV27 to TRBJ2-2; 9 nucleotides agree with TRBD1. The sample consisted of peripheral blood, taken 28 days after the second AZD1222 dose. This sequence was found in an adult who received the AZD1222 COVID-19 vaccine. This chain's CDR3 is CASSSSSWGQGNTGELFF. As DNA, the CDR3 is TGTGCCAGCAGTTCGTCCTCCTGGGGACAGGGGAACACCGGGGAGCTGTTTTTT.